The 26 T cell receptor beta chains presented below share a single source sample, sequenced in a study of T cell repertoires in cytomegalovirus infection. MiXCR was run by TCRdb on the reads, yielding one entry per CDR3 protein. The top ten hold about 40% of the sample, which has 110,000 or so distinct CDR3 sequences, roughly 31% seen once. Their antigens are not known. The material was CD8+ T cells from cultured PBMCs, obtained from culture after CMV antigen stimulation. The receptors were sampled from a human donor in good health (CMV status not recorded). Some clones in this sample may be carry-over from other donors' samples.

This clonotype came up a few times. The CDR3 here is CASSYSKRGGSADTQYF. The CDR3 DNA is TGTGCCAGCAGTTACTCGAAGCGGGGGGGGAGCGCAGATACGCAGTATTTT. The chain recombines TRBV6-5 with TRBJ2-3, with 10 bases that match TRBD2. This CDR3 spans 17 amino acids. Trimming cost V 0 bases and J 4 bases; bases outside gene matches: 7. Germline V CDR1 and CDR2: MNHEY, SVGAGI.

The chain recombines TRBV12-3 or TRBV12-4 with TRBJ2-3; D remains ambiguous. V lost 5 bases and J 0 bases, leaving 6 bases between the germline ends. The CDR3 covers 13 residues. This chain's CDR3 is CASSPPSTDTQYF. The CDR3, as DNA: TGTGCCAGCAGTCCCCCTAGCACAGATACGCAGTATTTT.

This clonotype was recorded at least ten times. This chain links TRBV20-1 with TRBJ2-7; 9 nucleotides match TRBD2. Trimming cost V 6 bases and J 2 bases; bases outside gene matches: 8. Germline lookup yields CDR1 DFQATT and CDR2 SNEGSKA (reference sequence). The CDR3 length is 14 residues. The CDR3 DNA sequence: TGCAGTGCCGGTGGCGCGGGGGGGCCCTACGAGCAGTACTTC. It specifies CSAGGAGGPYEQYF.

This clonotype has only a few counts. This chain joins TRBV7-9 and TRBJ2-1; no firm D call. Trimming removed 3 bases from V and 5 bases from J, with 11 bases in between. From germline, CDR1 is SEHNR and CDR2 FQNEAQ (reference sequence). The CDR3 is made up of 14 amino acids. The DNA of the CDR3 is TGTGCCAGCAGCTTTGATGGCTTGAACAATGAGCAGTTCTTC. Translated, it gives CASSFDGLNNEQFF.

The genes are TRBV14 and TRBJ2-5; D call uncertain. Germline V gene data show CDR1 as SGHDN and CDR2 as FVKESK. The ends were cut back, 0 bases at V and 1 base at J, with 9 bases in the middle. This CDR3 region has 15 residues. CDR3: CASSQDGRSQETQYF. The CDR3 DNA follows: TGTGCCAGCAGCCAAGATGGACGAAGCCAAGAGACCCAGTACTTC.

This clonotype was detected a few times. The V and J genes are TRBV7-6 and TRBJ2-3; the D is unclear. Germline V lookup: CDR1 SGHVS, CDR2 FNYEAQ. The CDR3 spans 13 residues. The germline V and J ends were trimmed by 1 base and 5 bases, with 7 bases remaining between them. The CDR3 is CASSLELVDTQYF. The CDR3 DNA reads as TGTGCCAGCAGCTTAGAGCTAGTAGATACGCAGTATTTT.

This clonotype was seen at least ten times. This sequence joins TRBV7-6 and TRBJ1-6, with 9 bases aligning to TRBD1. The CDR3 spans 17 residues. The J segment lost 6 bases and the V segment lost 5 bases, leaving 11 bases of the junction unmatched. CDR1 SGHVS and CDR2 FNYEAQ come from the germline V gene. The CDR3 DNA reads as TGTGCCAGCAGCCAAACAGGGGGCCCCGACGGTAATTCACCCCTCCACTTT. Translating it yields CASSQTGGPDGNSPLHF. The variable domain in full, completed from reference TRBV7-6 and TRBJ1-6, reads GAGVSQSPRYKVTKRGQDVALRCDPISGHVSLYWYRQALGQGPEFLTYFNYEAQQDKSGLPNDRFSAERPEGSISTLTIQRTEQRDSAMYRCASSQTGGPDGNSPLHFGNGTRLTVT.

The rearrangement joins TRBV7-8 to TRBJ2-3; 7 bases are shared with TRBD2. The CDR3 is 16 amino acids. From germline, CDR1 is SGHVS and CDR2 FQNEAQ. With V trimmed by 5 bases and J by 4 bases, 12 bases remained unmatched. CDR3 nucleotide sequence: TGTGCCAGCAGCCTAACCCCGACTAGCTGGGCAGATACGCAGTATTTT. This sequence encodes CASSLTPTSWADTQYF.

This clonotype was counted at least ten times. The chain is built from TRBV7-6 and TRBJ2-5; no reliable D call. CDR1 SGHVS and CDR2 FNYEAQ come from the germline V gene. The CDR3 is 15 amino acids. V lost 2 bases, J lost 5 bases, and 15 bases lay in between. DNA for the CDR3: TGTGCCAGCAGCTTAAGTAGGCCCACGTCGGAGACCCAGTACTTC. Its protein product is CASSLSRPTSETQYF.

There are a few counts of this clonotype. The V and J genes are TRBV11-2 and TRBJ2-3, with TRBD2 identical over 9 bases. The germline gives CDR1 SGHAT, CDR2 FQNNGV. CDR3 length: 17 amino acids. Trimming cost V 5 bases and J 0 bases; bases outside gene matches: 9. Here the CDR3 reads CASSPRLAVPSTDTQYF. Written as DNA, the CDR3 is TGTGCCAGCAGCCCACGACTAGCGGTACCTAGCACAGATACGCAGTATTTT.

The chain employs TRBV12-3 or TRBV12-4 and TRBJ1-2; 8 bases match TRBD1. The CDR3 consists of 14 residues. V gave up 6 bases and J gave up 7 bases; unmatched junction bases: 10. The CDR3 here is CASRSSQGAGGYTF. The DNA of the CDR3 is TGTGCCAGCAGATCATCGCAGGGGGCGGGTGGCTACACCTTC.

There are a few counts of this clonotype. The V call is TRBV20-1, the J call TRBJ2-3; TRBD2 is a possible D gene (5 bases). The CDR3 sequence is 16 residues long. The germline V gene has CDR1 DFQATT and CDR2 SNEGSKA (reference sequence). Trimming pared 5 bases from V and 4 bases from J, leaving 22 bases between. CDR3 in amino acids: CSAGSWVNRLADTQYF. The CDR3 DNA follows: TGCAGTGCTGGGAGTTGGGTGAATCGTTTAGCAGATACGCAGTATTTT.

This clonotype was recorded many times. V gene TRBV7-8 combines with J gene TRBJ2-1; 7 bases match TRBD2. The CDR3 loop spans 15 amino acids. Germline lookup yields CDR1 SGHVS and CDR2 FQNEAQ. J was trimmed by 8 bases and V by 3 bases; bases with no gene match: 10. The CDR3 DNA follows: TGTGCCAGCAGCTTGAGAGCGGGGTACTCCGATGAGCAGTTCTTC. Its protein product is CASSLRAGYSDEQFF.

This clonotype came up a few times. The chain uses TRBV12-3 or TRBV12-4 and TRBJ2-7; TRBD1 matches 7 bases. The CDR3 has 14 amino acids. The V and J ends lost 6 bases and 1 base, in that order; junction bases with no gene match: 6. The CDR3, as DNA: TGTGCCAGCAGCCCTAAGACAGGGTCCTACGAGCAGTACTTC. The encoded protein is CASSPKTGSYEQYF.

The V gene is TRBV12-3 or TRBV12-4, the J gene TRBJ2-7, with D uncertain. Between the trimmed V and J ends, which lost 6 bases and 0 bases, there was a span of 9 bases. The CDR3 is 13 residues long. The CDR3 DNA follows: TGTGCCAGCAGGCGACTGGTCTCCTACGAGCAGTACTTC. Its protein product is CASRRLVSYEQYF.

J is TRBJ1-1 and V is TRBV4-3; a possible D gene is TRBD1 (5 bases). The V gene's germline CDR1 is LGHNA and CDR2 YSLEER. The CDR3 consists of 17 residues. V was trimmed by 0 bases and J by 4 bases, leaving 18 bases between them. Here the CDR3 DNA reads TGCGCCAGCAGCCAAGATCGGGTTGCAGGGCGGGGCACTGAAGCTTTCTTT. Amino acid sequence: CASSQDRVAGRGTEAFF.

This clonotype appeared a few times. The V gene is TRBV5-4, the J gene TRBJ2-3; unclear D gene. The length of the CDR3 is 16 residues. Germline CDR1 SGHNT, CDR2 YYREEE (reference sequence). Trimming cost V 4 bases and J 2 bases, with 17 bases left between them. CDR3 region: CASSLSGAFDTDTQYF. The CDR3 bases are TGTGCCAGCAGCCTGTCCGGAGCGTTTGACACAGATACGCAGTATTTT.

The chain uses TRBV7-2 and TRBJ2-1; 9 bases agree with TRBD1. The CDR3 has 16 residues. CDR1 and CDR2 from the germline V gene are SGHTA and FQGNSA. Trimming cost V 5 bases and J 7 bases; bases outside gene matches: 12. The CDR3 sequence is CASSLDRGGSLNEQFF. DNA of the CDR3: TGTGCCAGCAGCCTAGACAGGGGGGGCAGCCTGAATGAGCAGTTCTTC.

This rearrangement joins TRBV20-1 to TRBJ2-3, with 10 positions matching TRBD2. Germline CDR1 reads DFQATT; CDR2 reads SNEGSKA (reference sequence). V lost 3 bases, J lost 0 bases, and 6 bases stayed unmatched. The CDR3 is 16 amino acids. The CDR3 is CSASPGLAASTDTQYF. The CDR3 DNA reads as TGCAGTGCTAGCCCCGGACTAGCGGCTAGCACAGATACGCAGTATTTT.

In its sample, this clonotype was seen many times. The chain links TRBV7-2 to TRBJ2-7; no reliable D call. V was cut by 1 base and J by 3 bases, with 13 bases left in between. CDR1 and CDR2 from the germline V gene are SGHTA and FQGNSA. There are 15 residues in the CDR3. CDR3 residues: CASSLVRTRFYEQYF. In nucleotides, the CDR3 is TGTGCCAGCAGCTTAGTTCGGACCCGGTTCTACGAGCAGTACTTC. The full variable domain, completed using reference TRBV7-2 and TRBJ2-7, is GAGVSQSPSNKVTEKGKDVELRCDPISGHTALYWYRQSLGQGLEFLIYFQGNSAPDKSGLPSDRFSAERTGGSVSTLTIQRTQQEDSAVYLCASSLVRTRFYEQYFGPGTRLTVT.

The rearrangement uses TRBV6-6 and TRBJ1-5; the match to TRBD1 covers 7 bases. Unmatched junction bases numbered 11, after V lost 2 bases and J lost 1 base. This CDR3 spans 18 amino acids. From germline, CDR1 is MNHNY and CDR2 SVGAGI (reference sequence). This CDR3 reads CASSYGGGYEGSNQPQHF. The CDR3 region has the DNA TGTGCCAGCAGTTACGGAGGGGGCTATGAGGGAAGCAATCAGCCCCAGCATTTT.

This chain links TRBV7-2 with TRBJ2-2, with 9 bases aligning to TRBD1. V lost 5 bases and J lost 8; bases outside the gene matches: 12. This CDR3 contains 16 residues. Germline CDR1 is SGHTA and CDR2 is FQGNSA. The chain's CDR3 is CASSILRTGGGGELFF. CDR3 in DNA: TGTGCCAGCAGCATCCTCCGCACAGGGGGCGGAGGGGAGCTGTTTTTT. The whole variable domain, filled in from reference TRBV7-2 and TRBJ2-2, reads GAGVSQSPSNKVTEKGKDVELRCDPISGHTALYWYRQSLGQGLEFLIYFQGNSAPDKSGLPSDRFSAERTGGSVSTLTIQRTQQEDSAVYLCASSILRTGGGGELFFGEGSRLTVL.

This chain uses TRBV10-2 with TRBJ2-1; maybe TRBD1 (6 bases). The CDR3 has 15 amino acids. The V gene's germline CDR1 is WSHSY and CDR2 SAAADI. Trimming took 5 bases from V and 4 from J, leaving 15 bases between them. The CDR3 nucleotides are TGCGCCAGCAGTCCCTACAGGGATGGGTACAATGAGCAGTTCTTC. Its translation: CASSPYRDGYNEQFF.

The rearrangement uses TRBV2 and TRBJ2-2; either TRBD1 or TRBD2 may supply D (5 bases each). Trimming left V 6 bases short and J 7 bases short, with 15 bases between. The germline V gene has CDR1 SNHLY and CDR2 FYNNEI. The CDR3 totals 14 residues. This CDR3 is CASRTLGGYGELFF. In nucleotides, the CDR3 is TGTGCCAGCAGAACCCTTGGGGGATACGGGGAGCTGTTTTTT. Using reference TRBV2 and TRBJ2-2 for the parts outside the CDR3, the full variable domain is EPEVTQTPSHQVTQMGQEVILRCVPISNHLYFYWYRQILGQKVEFLVSFYNNEISEKSEIFDDQFSVERPDGSNFTLKIRSTKLEDSAMYFCASRTLGGYGELFFGEGSRLTVL.

The rearrangement joins TRBV6-1 to TRBJ1-1; 8 bases match TRBD1. The CDR3 is 14 residues long. The trim removed 5 bases at V and 5 bases at J, leaving 7 bases unmatched. Germline V CDR1 and CDR2: MNHNS, SASEGT. The CDR3, as DNA: TGTGCCAGCAGTCCTTACAGGGGGGGGACTGAAGCTTTCTTT. This gives the protein CASSPYRGGTEAFF.

The genes are TRBV19 and TRBJ1-1, with D maybe TRBD1 (5 bases). Trimming removed 3 bases at V and 5 bases at J, with 13 bases between. Germline CDR1 LNHDA, CDR2 SQIVND (reference sequence). The CDR3 spans 14 residues. The CDR3 is CASSIGGLRTEAFF. The CDR3 DNA is TGTGCCAGTAGTATTGGGGGATTGAGGACTGAAGCTTTCTTT.